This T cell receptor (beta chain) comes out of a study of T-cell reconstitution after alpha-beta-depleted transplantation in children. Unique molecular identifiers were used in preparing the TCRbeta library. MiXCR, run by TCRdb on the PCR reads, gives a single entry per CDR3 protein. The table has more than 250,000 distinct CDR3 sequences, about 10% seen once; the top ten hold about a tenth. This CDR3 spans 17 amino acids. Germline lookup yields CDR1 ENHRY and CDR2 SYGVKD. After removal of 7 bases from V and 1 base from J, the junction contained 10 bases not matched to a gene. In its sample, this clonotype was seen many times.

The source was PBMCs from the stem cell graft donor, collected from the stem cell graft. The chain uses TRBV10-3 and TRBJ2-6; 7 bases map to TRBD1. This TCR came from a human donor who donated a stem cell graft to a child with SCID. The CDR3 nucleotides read TGTGCCATCACGGGACAGCCAAGTGGGTCTGGGGCCAACGTCCTGACTTTC. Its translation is CAITGQPSGSGANVLTF.